These T cell receptor beta chains were read from a single sample in a study of identical twins. TCRdb recomputed calls from the 5' RACE reads with MiXCR, one row per CDR3 protein. In the table there are 200,000 to 250,000 distinct CDR3 sequences, 6.5% of which are singletons. These data were also reused for a study on T cells expressing NK-cell markers.

Specimen: CD8+ T cells sorted from blood. All receptors come from a woman aged 18-29 years in good health. The CDR3 runs from the conserved cysteine through the conserved F or W. The order of the fields is V gene, D gene, J gene, CDR3 protein. D genes are given only for firm matches.

TRBV7-9	-	TRBJ1-1	CASSFFAGDTEAFF
TRBV24-1	-	TRBJ1-5	CATSVPWGPTIVQSGQPQHF
TRBV12-3/TRBV12-4	-	TRBJ1-4	CASRDGSNEKLFF
TRBV20-1	TRBD2	TRBJ2-5	CCARAQASGGKETQYF
TRBV7-2	TRBD2	TRBJ2-7	CASSLLAGALHEQYF
TRBV6-1	TRBD1	TRBJ1-5	CASSNGTAVNQPQHF
TRBV27	-	TRBJ2-5	CASSPRLLQTQYF
TRBV24-1	-	TRBJ2-3	CATSETGPLTTDTQYF
TRBV9	-	TRBJ1-2	CASSVAEDLVF
TRBV15	-	TRBJ1-4	CATSRDLGAVEEKLFF
TRBV20-1	-	TRBJ1-2	CSAKTDGYTF